This T cell receptor (beta chain) comes out of a study of blood T cell repertoires in COVID-19. Across the study: Samples taken during acute and convalescent COVID-19 were collected in the United States, Italy and Spain. Sample material is recorded as cDNA or gDNA derived from T cells, B-cell-depleted T cells, or PBMCs.

With 7 bases clipped from V and 7 bases from J, the junction kept 19 bases outside the gene matches. Germline CDR1 is LNHDA and CDR2 is SQIVND (reference sequence). The CDR3 consists of 17 residues. As processed by the authors: Reference gene primers were amplified, and this amplification served to estimate nucleated cell counts. TCRdb keeps only in-frame clones here, not all; method: immunoSEQ multiplex PCR. The V and J calls and clone size were taken over from that table, and D and trimming were inferred from the DNA. Of 75,000 to 95,000 clones detected, approximately 90% appear once; the ten largest clones hold 2.9%.

The chain joins TRBV19 to TRBJ2-1; TRBD2 matches 7 bases. The sequencing input was peripheral blood. The receptor's source is a woman at least 80 years old with acute or convalescent COVID-19. The CDR3 loop is CASTRKSYEGGMNEQFF. In nucleotides, the CDR3 is TGTGCCAGTACCCGTAAAAGCTACGAGGGAGGGATGAATGAGCAGTTCTTC. Full variable domain (missing parts from reference TRBV19 and TRBJ2-1): DGGITQSPKYLFRKEGQNVTLSCEQNLNHDAMYWYRQDPGQGLRLIYYSQIVNDFQKGDIAEGYSVSREKKESFPLTVTSAQKNPTAFYLCASTRKSYEGGMNEQFFGPGTRLTVL.